This T cell receptor (beta chain) was identified in a study of regulatory T cells in long-lasting Graves disease. Regarding the study as a whole: There were preferences for TRBV28, TRBJ1-2 and TRBJ2-5 in persistent disease.

As to time point: newly diagnosed GD, antithyroid drugs for less than 3 months. Making the TCR library involved RNA that had been extracted from PBMCs. Assembly of TCR beta libraries relied on iRepertoire HTBI primers together with Arm-PCR of CDR3 regions. One entry per CDR3 protein, called by TCRdb with MiXCR from the multiplex PCR reads. The sample contains 400,000 to 550,000 distinct CDR3 sequences, around 17% of which appear only once. V lost 5 bases to trimming and J lost 3 bases, with 13 bases between them. The V gene's germline CDR1 is SGHAT and CDR2 FQDESV (reference sequence). The length of the CDR3 is 14 residues. This clonotype has at least ten counts. Its antigen is currently unknown. The same data also went into a second study, on T cells in Graves' hyperthyroidism and ophthalmopathy. That paper notes: The diagnostic basis comprised clinical symptoms, serum thyroxine and TRAb, thyroid ultrasound and orbital computed tomography. The HTBI primer set served for first-round RT-PCR of the TCR CDR3.

The TCR originated in a woman aged 18-29 years with Graves disease. This specimen consisted of peripheral blood mononuclear cells (PBMCs), obtained at new diagnosis, from a patient treated with antithyroid drugs. V and J are TRBV11-1 and TRBJ1-1; D call uncertain. The CDR3 here is CASSQSGSHTEAFF. The CDR3 DNA reads TGTGCCAGCAGCCAGAGTGGCTCCCACACTGAAGCTTTCTTT.